These 13 T cell receptor beta chains came from one sample sequenced in a study of cytomegalovirus exposure and HLA in healthy donors. This PCR relied on a set of 60 Vbeta primers and 13 Jbeta primers. The repertoire was sequenced with immunoSEQ multiplex PCR; TCRdb's copy has only in-frame clones and lacks some. The repertoire holds approximately 150,000 clones, with roughly four fifths as singletons. Source material: PBMCs. These receptors were collected from a woman between 18 and 29 years old in good health and CMV-seropositive.

V and J are TRBV15 and TRBJ2-7, with D possibly matching TRBD2 (6 bases). Germline V gene lookup returns CDR1 LNHNV and CDR2 YYDKDF (reference sequence). The CDR3 has 13 residues. V lost 1 base and J lost 6, with 10 bases in between. This chain's CDR3 is CATSRVARGEQYF. The CDR3 nucleotides are TGTGCCACCAGCAGAGTCGCGCGGGGCGAGCAGTACTTC.

The CDR3 bases are TGCGCCAGCAGCTTAGGGTATAACAGGGGCGGGATAGACACTGAAGCTTTCTTT. This gives the protein CASSLGYNRGGIDTEAFF. The chain carries TRBV5-1 and TRBJ1-1; 7 nucleotides agree with TRBD1. Trimming cost V 2 bases and J 3 bases; bases outside gene matches: 16. This CDR3 comprises 18 residues. Germline assignment: CDR1 SGHRS and CDR2 YFSETQ.

The chain couples TRBV4-3 to TRBJ2-7; weak D call: TRBD1 (5 bases). The CDR3 is made up of 15 amino acids. Trimming took off 0 bases at V and 2 bases at J, with 11 bases between the two ends. Germline V gene sequence: CDR1 LGHNA, CDR2 YSLEER. The CDR3 region is CASSQDRQITYEQYF. In nucleotides, the CDR3 is TGCGCCAGCAGCCAAGATCGACAGATAACCTACGAGCAGTACTTC.

This chain joins TRBV9 and TRBJ1-6; D possibly corresponds to TRBD1 (6 bases). V lost 0 bases and J lost 7, with 20 bases in between. The CDR3 is made up of 18 amino acids. CDR1 SGDLS and CDR2 YYNGEE come from the germline V gene. CDR3 amino acids: CASSVAPTGGARNSPLHF. In DNA, the CDR3 is TGTGCCAGCAGCGTAGCTCCGACCGGGGGGGCGAGGAATTCACCCCTCCACTTT.

The chain recombines TRBV5-1 with TRBJ1-2; no clear D. The V end lost 0 bases, the J end lost 4 bases, and 13 bases lay between the germline ends. Germline CDR1 reads SGHRS; CDR2 reads YFSETQ. The CDR3 contains 15 residues. CDR3 in amino acids: CASSLDTTQIYGYTF. The CDR3 DNA reads as TGCGCCAGCAGCTTGGACACCACGCAAATCTATGGCTACACCTTC.

The chain joins TRBV30 to TRBJ1-5; D not resolved. The CDR3 length is 16 residues. Germline-derived CDR1 and CDR2 are GTSNPN and SVGIG (reference sequence). Trimming removed 3 bases at V and 0 bases at J, with 15 bases between. The DNA of the CDR3 is TGTGCCTGGAGCGAGCACAGCTTTTATAGCAATCAGCCCCAGCATTTT. It encodes CAWSEHSFYSNQPQHF.

This sequence joins TRBV6-1 and TRBJ2-3; 12 nucleotides align to TRBD2. After removal of 8 bases from V and 3 bases from J, the junction contained 3 bases not matched to a gene. The CDR3 length is 14 residues. Per the germline V gene, CDR1 is MNHNS and CDR2 is SASEGT. In nucleotides, the CDR3 is TGTGCCAGCCTAACTAGCGGGGGGACAGATACGCAGTATTTT. Its protein product is CASLTSGGTDTQYF.

DNA for the CDR3: TGTGCCAGCAGACGGACTGGCGGACGGACTTACGAGCAGTACTTC. Protein product: CASRRTGGRTYEQYF. The V and J genes are TRBV28 and TRBJ2-7; possible D gene TRBD2, 5 bases. Per the germline V gene, CDR1 is MDHEN and CDR2 is SYDVKM. The CDR3 is 15 amino acids. Deletions cut 6 bases from V and 4 bases from J, with 19 bases between.

The rearrangement links TRBV10-3 to TRBJ1-2, with a weak D call TRBD1 (6 bases). There are 13 residues in the CDR3. V lost 2 bases, J lost 8 bases, and 12 bases lay in between. Germline values: CDR1 ENHRY, CDR2 SYGVKD. The DNA of the CDR3 is TGTGCCATCAGTGAGGACAGGTCGGCCGGCTACACCTTC. Protein sequence: CAISEDRSAGYTF.

J is TRBJ1-2 and V is TRBV19; TRBD1 might be the D (5 bases). Germline CDR1 is LNHDA and CDR2 is SQIVND (reference sequence). Trimming pared 3 bases from V and 5 bases from J, leaving 7 bases between. CDR3 size: 12 residues. The CDR3 nucleotides read TGTGCCAGTAGTATTCGGGGGTATGGCTACACCTTC. It encodes CASSIRGYGYTF.

The chain uses TRBV19 and TRBJ2-1; 8 bases match TRBD2. There are 15 residues in the CDR3. Germline CDR1 is LNHDA and CDR2 is SQIVND (reference sequence). The trim removed 3 bases at V and 8 bases at J, leaving 9 bases unmatched. CDR3 nucleotides: TGTGCCAGTAGTATCAACCCGGGGGGGCAGGATGAGCAGTTCTTC. Its protein product is CASSINPGGQDEQFF.

CDR3 sequence reads: CASSPSGGGEQYF. The CDR3 DNA is TGTGCCAGCAGTCCCTCGGGGGGAGGCGAGCAGTACTTC. The chain carries TRBV6-5 and TRBJ2-7, with TRBD2 identical over 7 bases. CDR1 and CDR2 (germline): MNHEY, SVGAGI. J gave up 6 bases and V 5 bases, and 7 bases lay outside the gene matches. CDR3 length: 13 amino acids.

The rearrangement joins TRBV5-5 to TRBJ1-2; D is unclear. The CDR3 is 15 residues long. Germline V gives CDR1 SGHKS, CDR2 YYEKEE (reference sequence). Trimming stripped 2 bases from V and 4 bases from J, with 15 bases between. This CDR3 reads CASSLGVQTIYGYTF. CDR3 DNA: TGTGCCAGCAGCTTAGGAGTGCAGACCATCTATGGCTACACCTTC.